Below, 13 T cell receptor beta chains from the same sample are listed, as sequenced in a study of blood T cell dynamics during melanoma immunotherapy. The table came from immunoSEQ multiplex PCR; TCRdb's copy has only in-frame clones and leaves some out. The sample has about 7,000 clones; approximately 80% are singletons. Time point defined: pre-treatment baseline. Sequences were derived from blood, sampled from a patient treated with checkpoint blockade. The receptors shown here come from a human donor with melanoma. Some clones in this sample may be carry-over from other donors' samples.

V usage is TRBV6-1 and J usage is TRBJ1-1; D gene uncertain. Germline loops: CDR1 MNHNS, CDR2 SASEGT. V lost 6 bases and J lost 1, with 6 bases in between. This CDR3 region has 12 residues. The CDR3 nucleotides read TGTGCCAGCAGCCGGGGGAACACTGAAGCTTTCTTT. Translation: CASSRGNTEAFF.

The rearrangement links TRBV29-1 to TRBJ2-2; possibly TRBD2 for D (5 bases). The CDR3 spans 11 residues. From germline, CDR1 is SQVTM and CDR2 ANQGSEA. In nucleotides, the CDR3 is TGCACCGCAGCGGTGACCGGGGAGCTGTTTTTT. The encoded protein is CTAAVTGELFF.

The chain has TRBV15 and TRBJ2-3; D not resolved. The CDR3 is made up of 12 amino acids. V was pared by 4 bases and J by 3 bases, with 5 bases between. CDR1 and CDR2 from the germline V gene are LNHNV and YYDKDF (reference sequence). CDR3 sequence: CATSKLTDTQYF. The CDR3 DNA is TGTGCCACCAGCAAATTAACAGATACGCAGTATTTT. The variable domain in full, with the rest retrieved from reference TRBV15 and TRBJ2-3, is DAMVIQNPRYQVTQFGKPVTLSCSQTLNHNVMYWYQQKSSQAPKLLFHYYDKDFNNEADTPDNFQSRRPNTSFCFLDIRSPGLGDTAMYLCATSKLTDTQYFGPGTRLTVL.

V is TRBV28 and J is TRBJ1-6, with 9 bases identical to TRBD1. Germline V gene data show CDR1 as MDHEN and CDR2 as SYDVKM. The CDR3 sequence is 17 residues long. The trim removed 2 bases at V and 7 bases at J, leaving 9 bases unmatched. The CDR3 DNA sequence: TGTGCCAGCAGTTTAGGGGGACAGGGTTCTAGGAATTCACCCCTCCACTTT. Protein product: CASSLGGQGSRNSPLHF.

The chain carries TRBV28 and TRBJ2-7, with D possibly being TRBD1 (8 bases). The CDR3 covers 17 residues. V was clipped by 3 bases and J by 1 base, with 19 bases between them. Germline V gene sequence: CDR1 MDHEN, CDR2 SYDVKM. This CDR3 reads CASSFPGGGSRSYEQYF. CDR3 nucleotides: TGTGCCAGCAGTTTCCCAGGGGGCGGGAGTAGATCCTACGAGCAGTACTTC.

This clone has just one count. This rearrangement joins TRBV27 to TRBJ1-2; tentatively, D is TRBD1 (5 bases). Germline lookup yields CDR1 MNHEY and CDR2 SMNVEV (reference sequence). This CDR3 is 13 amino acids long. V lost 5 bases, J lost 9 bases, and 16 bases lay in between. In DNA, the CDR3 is TGTGCCAGCAGTGCCGGGACGCCCCGGAGCTACACCTTC. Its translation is CASSAGTPRSYTF.

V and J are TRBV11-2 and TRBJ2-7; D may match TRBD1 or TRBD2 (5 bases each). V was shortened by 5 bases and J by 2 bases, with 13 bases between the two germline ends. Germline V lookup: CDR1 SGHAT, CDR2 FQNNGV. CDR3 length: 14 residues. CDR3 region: CASSPGTLAYEQYF. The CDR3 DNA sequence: TGTGCCAGCAGCCCGGGGACCCTGGCCTACGAGCAGTACTTC. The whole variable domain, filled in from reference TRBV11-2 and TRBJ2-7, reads EAGVAQSPRYKIIEKRQSVAFWCNPISGHATLYWYQQILGQGPKLLIQFQNNGVVDDSQLPKDRFSAERLKGVDSTLKIQPAKLEDSAVYLCASSPGTLAYEQYFGPGTRLTVT.

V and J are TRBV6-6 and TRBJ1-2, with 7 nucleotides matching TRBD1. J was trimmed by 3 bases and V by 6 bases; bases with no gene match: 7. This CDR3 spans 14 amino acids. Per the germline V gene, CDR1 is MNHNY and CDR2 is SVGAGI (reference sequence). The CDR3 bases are TGTGCCAGCAGCCAACAGGGGTGGGACTATGGCTACACCTTC. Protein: CASSQQGWDYGYTF.

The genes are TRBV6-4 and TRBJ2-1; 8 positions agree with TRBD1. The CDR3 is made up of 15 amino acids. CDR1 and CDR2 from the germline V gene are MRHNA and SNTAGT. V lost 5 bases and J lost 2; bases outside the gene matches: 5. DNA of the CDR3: TGTGCCAGCAGTCTCGGACAGGGACCCTACAATGAGCAGTTCTTC. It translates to CASSLGQGPYNEQFF.

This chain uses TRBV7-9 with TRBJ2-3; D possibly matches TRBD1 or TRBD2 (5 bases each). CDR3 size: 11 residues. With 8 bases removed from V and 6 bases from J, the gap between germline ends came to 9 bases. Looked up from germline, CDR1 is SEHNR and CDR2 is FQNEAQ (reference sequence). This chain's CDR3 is CASGEGDTQYF. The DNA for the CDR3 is TGTGCCAGCGGAGAGGGGGATACGCAGTATTTT.

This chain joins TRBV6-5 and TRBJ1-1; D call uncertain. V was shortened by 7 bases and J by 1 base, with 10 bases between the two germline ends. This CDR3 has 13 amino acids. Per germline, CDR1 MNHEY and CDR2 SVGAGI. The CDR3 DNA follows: TGTGCCAGCACGTTTACCGGGAACACTGAAGCTTTCTTT. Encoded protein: CASTFTGNTEAFF.

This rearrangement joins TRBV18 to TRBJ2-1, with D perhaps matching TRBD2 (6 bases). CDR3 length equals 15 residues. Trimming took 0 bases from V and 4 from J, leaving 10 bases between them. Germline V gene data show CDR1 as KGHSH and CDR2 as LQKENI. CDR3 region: CASSPPVGGYNEQFF. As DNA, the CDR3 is TGTGCCAGCTCACCACCGGTTGGAGGGTACAATGAGCAGTTCTTC.

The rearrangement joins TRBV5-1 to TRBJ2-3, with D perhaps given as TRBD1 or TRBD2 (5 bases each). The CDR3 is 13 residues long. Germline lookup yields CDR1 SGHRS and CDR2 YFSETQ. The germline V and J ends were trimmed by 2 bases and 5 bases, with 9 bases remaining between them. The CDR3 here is CASSFWGRDTQYF. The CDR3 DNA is TGCGCCAGCAGCTTTTGGGGGAGAGATACGCAGTATTTT.